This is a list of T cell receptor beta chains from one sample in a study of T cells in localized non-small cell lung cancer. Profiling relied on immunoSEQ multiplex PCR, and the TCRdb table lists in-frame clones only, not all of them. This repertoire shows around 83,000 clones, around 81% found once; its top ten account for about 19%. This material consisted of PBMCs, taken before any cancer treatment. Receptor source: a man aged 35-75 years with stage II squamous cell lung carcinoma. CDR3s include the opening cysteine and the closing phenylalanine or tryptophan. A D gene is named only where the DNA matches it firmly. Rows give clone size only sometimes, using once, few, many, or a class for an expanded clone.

CDR3nt: TGTGCCAGCAAACCCCCCGGGTACAATGAGCAGTTCTTC; CDR3aa: CASKPPGYNEQFF; j_gene: TRBJ2-1; v_gene: TRBV6-1; abundance: NA; d_gene: NA
CDR3nt: TGTGCCAGCATCCCCGCCGGAGGGGAAACCGGGGAGCTGTTTTTT; CDR3aa: CASIPAGGETGELFF; j_gene: TRBJ2-2; v_gene: TRBV5-6; abundance: NA; d_gene: NA
CDR3nt: TGTGCCAGCAGCCCGGGGGCGGCTGGGGCCAACGTCCTGACTTTC; CDR3aa: CASSPGAAGANVLTF; j_gene: TRBJ2-6; v_gene: TRBV6-5; abundance: NA; d_gene: NA
CDR3nt: TGTGCCATCCGCACTAGCGGGAGGGCCCCCGAGCAGTACTTC; CDR3aa: CAIRTSGRAPEQYF; j_gene: TRBJ2-7; v_gene: TRBV10-3; abundance: NA; d_gene: TRBD2
CDR3nt: TGCGCCAGCAGCTTGGTGGGTAGCGGGGCGCAAGAGACCCAGTACTTC; CDR3aa: CASSLVGSGAQETQYF; j_gene: TRBJ2-5; v_gene: TRBV5-1; abundance: NA; d_gene: TRBD2
CDR3nt: TGCGCCAGCAGCCCTTGGACAGGGACTAACTATGGCTACACCTTC; CDR3aa: CASSPWTGTNYGYTF; j_gene: TRBJ1-2; v_gene: TRBV5-1; abundance: once; d_gene: TRBD1
CDR3nt: TGTGCCAGCAGTCTACAGGGGATCTATGGCTACACCTTC; CDR3aa: CASSLQGIYGYTF; j_gene: TRBJ1-2; v_gene: TRBV6-5; abundance: few; d_gene: TRBD1
CDR3nt: TGTGCCAGCTCAAAGAACGGACAGGGGACTAATGAAAAACTGTTTTTT; CDR3aa: CASSKNGQGTNEKLFF; j_gene: TRBJ1-4; v_gene: TRBV18; abundance: once; d_gene: TRBD1
CDR3nt: TGTGCCAGCAGCTTGGGGTTGGCGAGGGATTCACCCCTCCACTTT; CDR3aa: CASSLGLARDSPLHF; j_gene: TRBJ1-6; v_gene: TRBV5-6; abundance: NA; d_gene: NA
CDR3nt: TGTGCCAGCAGCCCCCTAGGAGAGACAGGGTCCACCGGGGAGCTGTTTTTT; CDR3aa: CASSPLGETGSTGELFF; j_gene: TRBJ2-2; v_gene: TRBV4-2; abundance: NA; d_gene: TRBD1
CDR3nt: TGTGCCACTCGGGACAGGGGGCGCAGATCACCCCTCCACTTT; CDR3aa: CATRDRGRRSPLHF; j_gene: TRBJ1-6; v_gene: TRBV6-5; abundance: NA; d_gene: TRBD1
CDR3nt: TGTGCCAGCAGTGGGGGGCTAGGTGAGCAGTACTTC; CDR3aa: CASSGGLGEQYF; j_gene: TRBJ2-7; v_gene: TRBV2; abundance: NA; d_gene: NA
CDR3nt: TGTGCCAGCTCCCCGGGAAGCGGGGAGCTGTTTTTT; CDR3aa: CASSPGSGELFF; j_gene: TRBJ2-2; v_gene: TRBV5-4; abundance: NA; d_gene: NA
CDR3nt: TGTGCCAGCCGGAGGGACAGGGGGGATATCTACGAGCAGTACTTC; CDR3aa: CASRRDRGDIYEQYF; j_gene: TRBJ2-7; v_gene: TRBV6-5; abundance: once; d_gene: TRBD1
CDR3nt: TGCGCCAGCAGCCCAGGGACTAGCGGGGGGCGCCAAGAGACCCAGTACTTC; CDR3aa: CASSPGTSGGRQETQYF; j_gene: TRBJ2-5; v_gene: TRBV4-3; abundance: NA; d_gene: TRBD2
CDR3nt: TGTGCCAGCTCCAACCGACAGGTCGAGCAGTACTTC; CDR3aa: CASSNRQVEQYF; j_gene: TRBJ2-7; v_gene: TRBV18; abundance: NA; d_gene: NA
CDR3nt: TGTGCCAGCAGCGTAAAGGAGAGCTCCTACAATGAGCAGTTCTTC; CDR3aa: CASSVKESSYNEQFF; j_gene: TRBJ2-1; v_gene: TRBV9; abundance: NA; d_gene: NA